Below, 13 T cell receptor beta chains from the same sample are listed, as sequenced in a study of cytomegalovirus exposure and HLA in healthy donors. PCR involved 60 Vbeta and 13 Jbeta primers. Sequenced by immunoSEQ multiplex PCR; TCRdb stores in-frame clones only, minus some. The sample has 190,000 or so clones, 79% seen once. The sequenced material came from PBMCs. These receptors were obtained from a girl aged 10-17 years in good health and CMV-seropositive.

The V gene is TRBV30, the J gene TRBJ2-3; TRBD2 agrees at 8 bases. Trimming at V came to 0 bases and at J to 1 base, leaving 0 bases not matched to a gene. The CDR3 spans 14 residues. Germline V lookup: CDR1 GTSNPN, CDR2 SVGIG (reference sequence). The CDR3 nucleotides are TGTGCCTGGAGTGTGACTAGCGGCACAGATACGCAGTATTTT. Translation: CAWSVTSGTDTQYF.

The V gene is TRBV5-6, the J gene TRBJ1-3, with D tentatively TRBD1 (5 bases). V lost 1 base to trimming and J lost 1 base, with 9 bases between them. There are 15 residues in the CDR3. Germline CDR1 SGHDT, CDR2 YYEEEE. The CDR3 loop is CASSLRGGSGNTIYF. The CDR3 DNA reads TGTGCCAGCAGCTTGAGGGGAGGGTCTGGAAACACCATATATTTT.

This chain connects TRBV7-9 to TRBJ2-7, with D possibly matching TRBD1 (6 bases). The CDR3 runs to 14 residues. The germline V gene encodes CDR1 SEHNR and CDR2 FQNEAQ (reference sequence). Trimming stripped 1 base from V and 3 bases from J, with 10 bases between. This CDR3 reads CASSLVLDSYEQYF. In nucleotides, the CDR3 is TGTGCCAGCAGCTTAGTCCTGGACAGCTACGAGCAGTACTTC.

The V gene is TRBV10-2, the J gene TRBJ2-3; a possible D gene is TRBD2 (5 bases). The V end was cut by 4 bases, the J end by 1 base, with 12 bases between. Per the germline V gene, CDR1 is WSHSY and CDR2 is SAAADI. The CDR3 is made up of 15 amino acids. CDR3 nucleotide sequence: TGCGCCAGCAGTGTAACTAGAGGCCGCACAGATACGCAGTATTTT. Protein sequence: CASSVTRGRTDTQYF.

This clone was seen a handful of times. This chain links TRBV25-1 with TRBJ2-2; no firm D call. CDR3 length: 13 amino acids. With 7 bases removed from V and 6 bases from J, the gap between germline ends came to 12 bases. Germline values: CDR1 MGHDK, CDR2 SYGVNS. CDR3 coding DNA: TGTGCCAGCAACGCGCCCGTGGCCGGGGAGCTGTTTTTT. Translation gives CASNAPVAGELFF.

This chain uses TRBV29-1 with TRBJ1-1, with D perhaps matching TRBD1 (5 bases). Per the germline V gene, CDR1 is SQVTM and CDR2 is ANQGSEA. This CDR3 comprises 15 residues. V was clipped by 4 bases and J by 4 bases, with 19 bases between them. CDR3 sequence reads: CSVAAGYSASTEAFF. For the CDR3, the DNA is TGCAGCGTTGCGGCAGGGTATAGTGCTAGCACTGAAGCTTTCTTT.

This chain uses TRBV2 with TRBJ2-2; 9 bases align to TRBD2. J was trimmed by 2 bases and V by 8 bases; bases with no gene match: 6. The CDR3 spans 15 residues. Germline lookup yields CDR1 SNHLY and CDR2 FYNNEI. CDR3 DNA sequence: TGTGCCAGCTCCCTGGGACTAGCCAACACCGGGGAGCTGTTTTTT. As protein: CASSLGLANTGELFF.

This clone has more than one count but fewer than ten. The chain uses TRBV9 and TRBJ1-2; 7 bases are a match to TRBD1. The germline V gene has CDR1 SGDLS and CDR2 YYNGEE. Unmatched junction bases numbered 11, after V lost 3 bases and J lost 3 bases. This CDR3 is 16 amino acids long. CDR3 loop: CASSARPDRRDYGYTF. DNA of the CDR3: TGTGCCAGCAGCGCGCGGCCGGACAGGCGTGACTATGGCTACACCTTC.

The chain recombines TRBV6-1 with TRBJ2-7; TRBD1 agrees at 9 bases. Germline V lookup: CDR1 MNHNS, CDR2 SASEGT. With V trimmed by 6 bases and J by 3 bases, 9 bases remained unmatched. The CDR3 extends over 15 amino acids. The CDR3: CASRTDHRGRYEQYF. The CDR3 nucleotides read TGTGCCAGCAGAACGGACCACAGGGGGCGCTACGAGCAGTACTTC.

The chain couples TRBV7-2 to TRBJ2-3, with 9 positions matching TRBD2. CDR1 is SGHTA and CDR2 is FQGNSA in the germline V gene. This CDR3 is 16 amino acids long. Trimming cost V 3 bases and J 0 bases; bases outside gene matches: 4. CDR3 in DNA: TGTGCCAGCAGCTTTTTAGCGGGGGAGAGCACAGATACGCAGTATTTT. As protein: CASSFLAGESTDTQYF.

This chain joins TRBV11-2 and TRBJ2-7; D gene unclear. This CDR3 is 14 amino acids long. The ends were cut back, 1 base at V and 3 bases at J, with 10 bases in the middle. Germline CDR1 reads SGHAT; CDR2 reads FQNNGV. The CDR3 sequence is CASSLASTFYEQYF. The DNA for the CDR3 is TGTGCCAGCAGCTTAGCGAGCACCTTCTACGAGCAGTACTTC.

The chain links TRBV5-4 to TRBJ1-6, with TRBD1 matching over 7 bases. This CDR3 is built from 16 residues. Per germline, CDR1 SGHNT and CDR2 YYREEE (reference sequence). With V trimmed by 3 bases and J by 7 bases, 10 bases remained unmatched. CDR3 region: CASSWDSLGANSPLHF. The CDR3 nucleotides are TGTGCCAGCAGCTGGGACAGCCTTGGGGCGAATTCACCCCTCCACTTT. Variable domain in full (rest from reference TRBV5-4 and TRBJ1-6): ETGVTQSPTHLIKTRGQQVTLRCSSQSGHNTVSWYQQALGQGPQFIFQYYREEENGRGNFPPRFSGLQFPNYSSELNVNALELDDSALYLCASSWDSLGANSPLHFGNGTRLTVT.

This clone turned up a few times. This chain links TRBV18 with TRBJ2-3; tentatively, D is TRBD2 (5 bases). In germline, CDR1 is KGHSH, CDR2 LQKENI. V lost 4 bases and J lost 0, with 8 bases in between. The CDR3 spans 14 residues. CDR3 residues: CASSLATSTDTQYF. The DNA of the CDR3 is TGTGCCAGCTCACTAGCGACCAGCACAGATACGCAGTATTTT.